The clone carrying this T cell receptor beta chain was seen a few times. As yet, its antigen is unknown. MiXCR, run by TCRdb on the reads, gives a single entry per CDR3 protein. The table includes roughly 180,000 distinct CDR3 sequences, 20% to 25% detected once. The data stem from a study of T cell repertoires in cytomegalovirus infection. Study overall: From public TCR beta signatures came an indication of both CMV infection and matching HLA type.

The TCR sequence derives from a human donor in good health (CMV status not recorded). Some clones in this sample may be carry-over from other donors' samples. The sequences come from CD8+ T cells from cultured PBMCs, collected from culture after CMV antigen stimulation.

The CDR3 spells CASSLGTSHYNEQFF. The CDR3 DNA reads as TGTGCCAGTAGCCTCGGGACTAGTCATTACAATGAGCAGTTCTTC. The V gene is TRBV19, the J gene TRBJ2-1; 8 bases fit TRBD2. V was pared by 6 bases and J by 4 bases, with 8 bases of the junction left unmatched. Germline V lookup: CDR1 LNHDA, CDR2 SQIVND (reference sequence). The CDR3 spans 15 residues.